Each of the 18 T cell receptor beta chains below was sequenced from the same sample in a study of radiotherapy plus CTLA-4 blockade in lung cancer. The repertoire was sequenced with immunoSEQ multiplex PCR; TCRdb's copy has only in-frame clones and lacks some. The sample has tens of thousands of clones; approximately 85% are singletons. The material was peripheral blood, obtained from a patient treated with radiotherapy plus ipilimumab. All receptors derive from a human donor with non-small cell lung cancer whose response to radiotherapy plus ipilimumab could not be evaluated.

J is TRBJ1-6 and V is TRBV7-9; 11 bases line up with TRBD1. The CDR3 is made up of 17 amino acids. V lost 5 bases and J lost 9; bases outside the gene matches: 12. The V gene's germline CDR1 is SEHNR and CDR2 FQNEAQ (reference sequence). The CDR3 bases are TGTGCCAGCAGCCCCCGGGACAGGGGGTTAGAAGGTTCACCCCTCCACTTT. Its translation: CASSPRDRGLEGSPLHF.

This rearrangement joins TRBV6-5 to TRBJ2-7, with 8 bases that match TRBD1. CDR1 is MNHEY and CDR2 is SVGAGI in the germline V gene. The CDR3 extends over 13 amino acids. Trimming removed 5 bases from V and 8 bases from J; junction bases left unmatched: 8. CDR3 sequence (DNA): TGTGCCAGCAGTGTAAATACAGGGGGAAAGCAGTACTTC. It encodes CASSVNTGGKQYF.

V and J are TRBV15 and TRBJ1-2; no clear D gene. The CDR3 has 13 amino acids. V lost 5 bases and J 4 bases, leaving 11 bases between the germline ends. Looked up from germline, CDR1 is LNHNV and CDR2 is YYDKDF (reference sequence). The chain's CDR3 is CATSPGKLYGYTF. The CDR3 DNA follows: TGTGCCACCAGCCCCGGGAAGCTCTATGGCTACACCTTC.

V gene TRBV21-1 combines with J gene TRBJ2-7; the D segment call TRBD2 is taken from the table without a DNA check. TRBV21-1 is a listed pseudogene. The CDR3 spans 18 residues. CDR3 sequence (DNA): TGTGCCAGCAGCAGCCAAGGGGCCCTAGCGAAGCTCCACTACGAGCAGTACTTC. Encoded protein: CASSSQGALAKLHYEQYF.

As for this clone: The same CDR3 arises from other DNA sequences in this sample as well. The chain joins TRBV11-2 to TRBJ1-1; D is possibly TRBD1 (5 bases). V was cut by 5 bases and J by 4 bases, with 17 bases left in between. CDR1 and CDR2 (germline): SGHAT, FQNNGV. CDR3 length equals 15 residues. Here the CDR3 DNA reads TGTGCCAGCAGCCTCGCGGACGGGGGGGGCACTGAAGCTTTCTTT. Translation: CASSLADGGGTEAFF.

The chain combines TRBV2 with TRBJ2-4; 7 bases match TRBD1. Trimming removed 3 bases from V and 1 base from J; junction bases left unmatched: 6. CDR1 and CDR2 (germline): SNHLY, FYNNEI. This CDR3 is 16 amino acids long. The CDR3 coding sequence is TGTGCCAGCAGTGATTGGGGCAGGGGGGCCAAAAACATTCAGTACTTC. It yields the protein CASSDWGRGAKNIQYF.

The chain links TRBV19 to TRBJ2-5; TRBD1 aligns across 8 bases. This CDR3 comprises 14 residues. In germline, CDR1 is LNHDA, CDR2 SQIVND (reference sequence). The trim removed 3 bases at V and 5 bases at J, leaving 5 bases unmatched. The CDR3: CASSMGQGAETQYF. In DNA form, the CDR3 reads TGTGCCAGTAGTATGGGGCAGGGGGCCGAGACCCAGTACTTC. Complete variable domain (other parts from reference TRBV19 and TRBJ2-5): DGGITQSPKYLFRKEGQNVTLSCEQNLNHDAMYWYRQDPGQGLRLIYYSQIVNDFQKGDIAEGYSVSREKKESFPLTVTSAQKNPTAFYLCASSMGQGAETQYFGPGTRLLVL.

The CDR3 DNA follows: TGTGCCAGCAGTAGAGCCGGGACAGACTACGAGCAGTACTTC. Translated: CASSRAGTDYEQYF. The chain is built from TRBV6-1 and TRBJ2-7; TRBD1 matches 7 bases. Germline V gene sequence: CDR1 MNHNS, CDR2 SASEGT. The CDR3 loop spans 14 amino acids. Trimming removed 5 bases from V and 3 bases from J; junction bases left unmatched: 7.

The V call is TRBV28, the J call TRBJ2-1; 7 bases line up with TRBD1. Per the germline V gene, CDR1 is MDHEN and CDR2 is SYDVKM. Trimming cost V 6 bases and J 5 bases; bases outside gene matches: 10. This CDR3 comprises 15 residues. DNA for the CDR3: TGTGCCAGCAGCCCACAGGGGCACCTTGACAATGAGCAGTTCTTC. It translates to CASSPQGHLDNEQFF.

The rearrangement joins TRBV6-6 to TRBJ2-2; 14 positions agree with TRBD2. The J segment lost 6 bases and the V segment lost 6 bases, leaving 6 bases of the junction unmatched. Germline-derived CDR1 and CDR2 are MNHNY and SVGAGI (reference sequence). The length of the CDR3 is 16 residues. This CDR3 reads CASSLGLAGVPGELFF. Written as DNA, the CDR3 is TGTGCCAGCAGCCTGGGACTAGCGGGAGTACCCGGGGAGCTGTTTTTT.

Only one count was recorded for this clone. This specimen includes other DNA sequences encoding the same CDR3. The rearrangement links TRBV5-4 to TRBJ2-5; 14 bases align to TRBD2. With V trimmed by 4 bases and J by 4 bases, 6 bases remained unmatched. Germline V gives CDR1 SGHNT, CDR2 YYREEE (reference sequence). This CDR3 contains 16 residues. Here the CDR3 DNA reads TGTGCCAGCAGCCTCGGGACTAGCGGGAGTCGAGAGACCCAGTACTTC. Translating gives CASSLGTSGSRETQYF.

The genes are TRBV30 and TRBJ2-3, with D unresolved. The germline gives CDR1 GTSNPN, CDR2 SVGIG (reference sequence). The CDR3 consists of 12 residues. V lost 4 bases, J lost 6 bases, and 11 bases lay in between. CDR3 coding DNA: TGTGCCTGGATTAGAACGATGGATACGCAGTATTTT. Amino acids: CAWIRTMDTQYF.

DNA for the CDR3: TGTGCCAGCAGTTTCTCTTCAGGGGTGTCTGGAAACACCATATATTTT. It is translated as CASSFSSGVSGNTIYF. The chain joins TRBV28 to TRBJ1-3, with D perhaps TRBD1 (6 bases). Germline values: CDR1 MDHEN, CDR2 SYDVKM. Deletions cut 3 bases from V and 1 base from J, with 13 bases between. This CDR3 comprises 16 residues.

J is TRBJ2-5 and V is TRBV2; 11 bases line up with TRBD2. This CDR3 comprises 15 residues. V gave up 4 bases and J gave up 2 bases; unmatched junction bases: 3. Germline V lookup: CDR1 SNHLY, CDR2 FYNNEI. The CDR3 loop reads CASSGLAGSQETQYF. CDR3 coding DNA: TGTGCCAGCAGTGGACTAGCGGGGTCTCAAGAGACCCAGTACTTC.

This clone was found a few times. The chain employs TRBV7-2 and TRBJ1-1; 9 positions agree with TRBD1. V shed 5 bases, J shed 10 bases, and the junction held 8 bases outside the gene matches. CDR3 length: 13 residues. In germline, CDR1 is SGHTA, CDR2 FQGNSA. The CDR3, as DNA: TGTGCCAGCAGCGTCGGACAGGGGTTTGGAGCTTTCTTT. It specifies CASSVGQGFGAFF.

The V and J genes are TRBV27 and TRBJ1-1, with 8 bases aligning to TRBD1. Losses at the gene ends were 0 bases for V and 4 bases for J; bases not matched to a gene: 4. Per germline, CDR1 MNHEY and CDR2 SMNVEV (reference sequence). CDR3 size: 15 residues. The CDR3: CASSLSQGAGTEAFF. The CDR3 bases are TGTGCCAGCAGTTTATCGCAGGGGGCAGGCACTGAAGCTTTCTTT.

The chain is built from TRBV29-1 and TRBJ2-1; a possible D gene is TRBD2 (6 bases). The CDR3 covers 17 residues. Germline CDR1 SQVTM, CDR2 ANQGSEA. Trimming removed 0 bases at V and 2 bases at J, with 17 bases between. For the CDR3, the DNA is TGCAGCGTTGAAGATCCAGGGAAGACGGGAGCCTACAATGAGCAGTTCTTC. It encodes CSVEDPGKTGAYNEQFF.

The rearrangement links TRBV6-4 to TRBJ1-1; TRBD1 matches at 7 bases. The ends lost 2 bases at V and 10 bases at J; junction bases unmatched: 4. The germline V gene encodes CDR1 MRHNA and CDR2 SNTAGT. CDR3 length equals 12 residues. The CDR3 DNA follows: TGTGCCAGCAGTGACGCGACAGGGATAGCTTTCTTT. Its translation is CASSDATGIAFF.